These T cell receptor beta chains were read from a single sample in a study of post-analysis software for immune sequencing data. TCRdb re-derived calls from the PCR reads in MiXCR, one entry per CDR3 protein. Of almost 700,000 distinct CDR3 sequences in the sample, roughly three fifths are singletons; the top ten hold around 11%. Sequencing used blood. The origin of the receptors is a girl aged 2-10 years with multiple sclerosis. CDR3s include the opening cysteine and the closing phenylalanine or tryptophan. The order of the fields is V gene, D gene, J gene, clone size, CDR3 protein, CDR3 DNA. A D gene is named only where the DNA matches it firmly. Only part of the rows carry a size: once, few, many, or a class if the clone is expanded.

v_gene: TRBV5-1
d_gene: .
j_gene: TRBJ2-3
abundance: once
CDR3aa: CASRIWGTDTQYF
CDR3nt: TGCGCCAGCAGGATCTGGGGCACAGATACGCAGTATTTT

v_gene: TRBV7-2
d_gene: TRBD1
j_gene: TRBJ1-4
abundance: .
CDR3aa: CASRTTGEAWEKLFF
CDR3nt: TGTGCCAGCAGGACCACAGGGGAGGCTTGGGAAAAACTGTTTTTT

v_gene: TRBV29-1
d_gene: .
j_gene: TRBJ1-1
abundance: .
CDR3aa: CSAQTTNTEAFF
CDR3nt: TGCAGCGCGCAAACAACGAACACTGAAGCTTTCTTT

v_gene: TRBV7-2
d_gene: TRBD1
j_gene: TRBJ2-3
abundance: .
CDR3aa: CASIPDRGGDTQYF
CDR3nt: TGTGCCAGCATACCGGACAGGGGAGGAGATACGCAGTATTTT

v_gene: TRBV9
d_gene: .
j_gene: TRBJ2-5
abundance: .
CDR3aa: CASSVAAQETQYF
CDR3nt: TGTGCCAGCAGCGTCGCAGCGCAAGAGACCCAGTACTTC

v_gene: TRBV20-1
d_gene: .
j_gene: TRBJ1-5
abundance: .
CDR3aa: CSAGSNQPQHF
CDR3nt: TGCAGTGCGGGAAGCAATCAGCCCCAGCATTTT

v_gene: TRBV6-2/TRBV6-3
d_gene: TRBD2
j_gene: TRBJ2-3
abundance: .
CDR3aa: CASEPGGAPDTQYF
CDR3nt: TGTGCCAGCGAACCCGGGGGGGCCCCAGATACGCAGTATTTT

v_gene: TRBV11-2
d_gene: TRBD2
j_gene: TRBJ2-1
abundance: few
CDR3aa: CASSVLTSGGYNEQFF
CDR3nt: TGTGCCAGCAGCGTGTTAACTAGCGGGGGTTACAATGAGCAGTTCTTC

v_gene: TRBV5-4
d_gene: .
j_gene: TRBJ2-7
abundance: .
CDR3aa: CASSSRQEWGEQYF
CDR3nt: TGTGCCAGCAGCTCACGACAGGAATGGGGCGAGCAGTACTTC

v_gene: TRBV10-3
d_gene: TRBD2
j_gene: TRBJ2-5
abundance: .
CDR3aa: CAISESVAGGRKETQYF
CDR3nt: TGTGCCATCAGTGAGTCCGTAGCGGGAGGACGCAAAGAGACCCAGTACTTC

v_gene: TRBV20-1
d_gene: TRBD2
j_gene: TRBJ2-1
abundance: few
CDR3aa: CSARISGRSSYNEQFF
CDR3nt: TGCAGTGCTAGGATTAGCGGGAGGTCTTCCTACAATGAGCAGTTCTTC

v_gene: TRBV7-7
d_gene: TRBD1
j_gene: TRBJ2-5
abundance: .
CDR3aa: CASSPGQGNQETQYF
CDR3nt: TGTGCCAGCAGCCCGGGACAGGGAAACCAAGAGACCCAGTACTTC

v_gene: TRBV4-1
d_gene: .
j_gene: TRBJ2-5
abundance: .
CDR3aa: CASSQAVTRVQETQYF
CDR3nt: TGCGCCAGCAGCCAAGCGGTGACCCGGGTCCAAGAGACCCAGTACTTC

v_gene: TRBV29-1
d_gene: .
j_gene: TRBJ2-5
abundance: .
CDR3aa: CSVEDALETQYF
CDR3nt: TGCAGCGTTGAAGACGCCCTAGAGACCCAGTACTTC

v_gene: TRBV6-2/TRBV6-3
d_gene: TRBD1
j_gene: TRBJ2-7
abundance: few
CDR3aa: CASSLPGQPRLEQYF
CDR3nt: TGTGCCAGCAGCCTCCCGGGACAGCCCCGTTTGGAGCAGTACTTC

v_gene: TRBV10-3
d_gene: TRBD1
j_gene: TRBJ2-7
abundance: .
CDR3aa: CAITSTGDSYEQYF
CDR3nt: TGTGCCATCACCTCGACAGGGGACTCCTACGAGCAGTACTTC

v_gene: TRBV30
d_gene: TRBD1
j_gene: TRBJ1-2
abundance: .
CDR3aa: CAWRDRTGRTNYGYTF
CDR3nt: TGTGCCTGGCGTGATAGGACAGGGCGTACTAACTATGGCTACACCTTC

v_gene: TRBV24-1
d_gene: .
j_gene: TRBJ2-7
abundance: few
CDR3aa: CAPRSIDGGPYEQYF
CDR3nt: TGTGCCCCCAGGAGCATAGACGGCGGTCCCTACGAGCAGTACTTC

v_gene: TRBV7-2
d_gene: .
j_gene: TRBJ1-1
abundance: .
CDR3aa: CASSPPGVTEAFF
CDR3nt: TGTGCCAGCAGCCCCCCGGGGGTCACTGAAGCTTTCTTT

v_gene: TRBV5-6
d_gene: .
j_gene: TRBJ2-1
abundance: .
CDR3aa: CASSLTAGKRNEQFF
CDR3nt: TGTGCCAGCAGCTTGACGGCAGGGAAGCGTAATGAGCAGTTCTTC

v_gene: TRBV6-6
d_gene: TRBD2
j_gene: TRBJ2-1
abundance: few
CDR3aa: CASSGSGISYNEQFF
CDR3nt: TGTGCCAGCAGTGGCAGCGGGATTTCCTACAATGAGCAGTTCTTC

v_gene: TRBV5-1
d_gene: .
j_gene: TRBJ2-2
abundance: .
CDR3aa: CASSSDLTGRVVVGELFF
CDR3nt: TGCGCCAGCAGCTCCGACTTAACAGGGCGGGTCGTGGTCGGGGAGCTGTTTTTT

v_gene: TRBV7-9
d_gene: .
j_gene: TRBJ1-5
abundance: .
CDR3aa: CATATGVNQPQHF
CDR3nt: TGTGCCACCGCGACAGGCGTTAATCAGCCCCAGCATTTT

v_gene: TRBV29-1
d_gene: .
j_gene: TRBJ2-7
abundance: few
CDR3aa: CSVSFGGVGEQYF
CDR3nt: TGCAGCGTTTCGTTCGGGGGAGTTGGCGAGCAGTACTTC

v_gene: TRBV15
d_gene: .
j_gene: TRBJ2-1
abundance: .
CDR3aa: CATSREGRSRMGEQFF
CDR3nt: TGTGCCACCAGCAGAGAGGGCAGAAGTCGGATGGGTGAGCAGTTCTTC

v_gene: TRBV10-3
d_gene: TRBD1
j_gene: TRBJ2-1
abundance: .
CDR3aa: CAISAQGPHNEQFF
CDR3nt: TGTGCCATCAGTGCACAGGGGCCCCACAATGAGCAGTTCTTC

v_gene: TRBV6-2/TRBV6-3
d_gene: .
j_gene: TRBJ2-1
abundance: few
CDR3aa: CASSYGGTEGGGEQFF
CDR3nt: TGTGCCAGCAGTTACGGCGGGACGGAAGGAGGTGGTGAGCAGTTCTTC

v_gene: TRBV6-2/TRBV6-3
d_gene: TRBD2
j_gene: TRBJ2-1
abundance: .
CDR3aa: CASSYRETSGYNEQFF
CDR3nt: TGTGCCAGCAGTTATCGAGAGACTAGCGGTTACAATGAGCAGTTCTTC

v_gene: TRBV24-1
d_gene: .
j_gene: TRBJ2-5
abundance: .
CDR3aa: CATSVTGKKETQYF
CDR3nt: TGTGCCACCAGTGTTACAGGGAAGAAAGAGACCCAGTACTTC

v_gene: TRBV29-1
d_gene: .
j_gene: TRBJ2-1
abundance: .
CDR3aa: CSYSTTGTLSYNEQFF
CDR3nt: TGCAGCTACTCAACCACCGGGACACTCTCCTACAATGAGCAGTTCTTC

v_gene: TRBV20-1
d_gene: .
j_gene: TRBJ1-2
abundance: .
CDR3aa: CSARAGQGGHYGYTF
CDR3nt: TGCAGTGCTAGAGCCGGTCAGGGAGGGCACTATGGCTACACCTTC

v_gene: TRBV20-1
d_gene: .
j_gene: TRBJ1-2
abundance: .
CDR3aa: CSAPSLDSHYGYTF
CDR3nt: TGCAGTGCTCCGTCCCTGGACAGCCATTATGGCTACACCTTC

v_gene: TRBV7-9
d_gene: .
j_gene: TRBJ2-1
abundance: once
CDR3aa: CASSSVRGSNEQFF
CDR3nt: TGTGCCAGCAGCTCCGTCCGGGGGTCCAATGAGCAGTTCTTC

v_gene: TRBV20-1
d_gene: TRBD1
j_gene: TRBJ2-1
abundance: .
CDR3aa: CSASGGQGNNEQFF
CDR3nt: TGCAGTGCTAGCGGGGGACAGGGGAACAATGAGCAGTTCTTC

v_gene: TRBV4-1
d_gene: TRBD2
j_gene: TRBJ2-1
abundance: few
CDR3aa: CASSREGGPHNEQFF
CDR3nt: TGCGCCAGCAGCCGGGAGGGAGGGCCCCACAATGAGCAGTTCTTC

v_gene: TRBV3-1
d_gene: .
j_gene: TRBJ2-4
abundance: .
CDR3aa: CASSQPGDINIQYF
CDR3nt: TGTGCCAGCAGCCAACCAGGGGACATAAACATTCAGTACTTC

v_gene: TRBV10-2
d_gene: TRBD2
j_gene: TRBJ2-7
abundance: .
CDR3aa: CASSEPPGLAGGNEQYF
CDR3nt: TGCGCCAGCAGTGAGCCCCCGGGACTAGCGGGAGGGAACGAGCAGTACTTC

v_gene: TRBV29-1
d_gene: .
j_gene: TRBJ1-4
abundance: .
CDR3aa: CSVATVGTNEKLFF
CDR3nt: TGCAGCGTTGCGACCGTGGGGACTAATGAAAAACTGTTTTTT

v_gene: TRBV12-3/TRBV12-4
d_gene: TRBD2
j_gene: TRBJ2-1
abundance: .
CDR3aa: CASSSSGSAYNEQFF
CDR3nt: TGTGCCAGCAGCAGTAGCGGGAGCGCCTACAATGAGCAGTTCTTC

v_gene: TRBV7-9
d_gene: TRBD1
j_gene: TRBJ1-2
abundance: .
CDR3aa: CASSDGSTGIDYGYTF
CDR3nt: TGTGCCAGCAGCGACGGATCGACAGGGATCGACTATGGCTACACCTTC

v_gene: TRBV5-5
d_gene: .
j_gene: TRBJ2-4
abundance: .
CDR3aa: CASSTMTENIQYF
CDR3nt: TGTGCCAGCAGCACCATGACTGAGAACATTCAGTACTTC

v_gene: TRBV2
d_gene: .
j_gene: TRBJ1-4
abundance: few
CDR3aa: CASNGFSTNEKLFF
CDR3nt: TGTGCCAGCAACGGCTTTTCAACTAATGAAAAACTGTTTTTT

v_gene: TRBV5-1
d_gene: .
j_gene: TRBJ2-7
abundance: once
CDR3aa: CASSSTWVGHTYEQYF
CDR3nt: TGCGCCAGCAGCTCTACTTGGGTCGGGCATACCTACGAGCAGTACTTC

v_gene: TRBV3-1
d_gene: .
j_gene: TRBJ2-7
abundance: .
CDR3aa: CASSPRGGPEQYF
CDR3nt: TGTGCCAGCAGCCCCCGAGGAGGGCCGGAGCAGTACTTC

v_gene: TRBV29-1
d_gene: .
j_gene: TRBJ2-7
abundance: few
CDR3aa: CSVEGGVSSYEQYF
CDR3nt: TGCAGCGTTGAAGGTGGGGTAAGCTCCTACGAGCAGTACTTC

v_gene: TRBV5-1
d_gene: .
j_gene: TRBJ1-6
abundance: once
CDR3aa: CASSGGDGLYNSPLHF
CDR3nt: TGCGCCAGCAGCGGAGGGGACGGCCTTTATAATTCACCCCTCCACTTT

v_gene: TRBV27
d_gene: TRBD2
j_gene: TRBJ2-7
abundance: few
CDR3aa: CASSRSGSGYEQYF
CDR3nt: TGTGCCAGCAGCCGTAGCGGGAGTGGCTACGAGCAGTACTTC

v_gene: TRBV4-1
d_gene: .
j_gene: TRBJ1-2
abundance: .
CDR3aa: CASSQDSGSPYGYTF
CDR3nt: TGCGCCAGCAGCCAAGACAGCGGTTCCCCCTATGGCTACACCTTC

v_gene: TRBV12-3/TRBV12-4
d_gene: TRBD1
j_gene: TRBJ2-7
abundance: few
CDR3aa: CASSHPGQYYEQYF
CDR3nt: TGTGCCAGCAGCCACCCGGGACAGTACTACGAGCAGTACTTC

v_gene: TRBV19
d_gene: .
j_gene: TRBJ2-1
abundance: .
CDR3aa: CASSILVPHNEQFF
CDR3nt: TGTGCCAGTAGTATTCTGGTGCCTCACAATGAGCAGTTCTTC

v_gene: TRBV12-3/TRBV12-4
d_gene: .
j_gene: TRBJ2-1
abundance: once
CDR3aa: CASSLDSRGHGFF
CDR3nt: TGTGCCAGCAGTTTAGATAGTAGGGGACACGGGTTCTTC

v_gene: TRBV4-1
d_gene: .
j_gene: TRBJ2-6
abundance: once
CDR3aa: CASSQASGANVRTF
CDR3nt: TGCGCCAGCAGCCAAGCGAGTGGGGCCAACGTCCGGACTTTC

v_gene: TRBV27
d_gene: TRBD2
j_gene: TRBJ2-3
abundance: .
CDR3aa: CASRRTRGPYTDTQYF
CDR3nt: TGTGCCAGCAGGAGGACTAGAGGGCCCTACACAGATACGCAGTATTTT